Following are 26 T cell receptor beta chains from one sample sequenced in a study of T cell repertoires in ileal Crohn's disease. Data came from immunoSEQ multiplex PCR; TCRdb stores just in-frame clones and leaves some out. Counted here are about 10,000 clones, around four fifths occurring once; the ten biggest clones make up roughly a sixth. Time point described: neoterminal ileum biopsy at postoperative endoscopy, about 6 months after surgery. Sequenced sample: ileal tissue. Source of these receptors: an adult with Crohn's disease.

The rearrangement uses TRBV18 and TRBJ2-2; TRBD1 agrees at 10 bases. Looked up from germline, CDR1 is KGHSH and CDR2 is LQKENI. The CDR3 is made up of 16 amino acids. With V trimmed by 3 bases and J by 8 bases, 9 bases remained unmatched. The CDR3 nucleotides are TGTGCCAGCTCACCCGGACAGGGGGGTTCATCTGGGGAGCTGTTTTTT. As protein: CASSPGQGGSSGELFF.

This clone was seen more than once but under ten times. This chain links TRBV9 with TRBJ2-1, with D possibly TRBD2 on 6 matching bases. This CDR3 contains 15 residues. Germline V gene sequence: CDR1 SGDLS, CDR2 YYNGEE. V was shortened by 4 bases and J by 7 bases, with 18 bases between the two germline ends. The CDR3 bases are TGTGCCAGCAGCCCGGACGGGAGACGGACGAATGAGCAGTTCTTC. This translates into CASSPDGRRTNEQFF.

V usage is TRBV10-3 and J usage is TRBJ2-5, with a possible D match to TRBD1 (5 bases). With 7 bases removed from V and 1 base from J, the gap between germline ends came to 13 bases. The CDR3 covers 14 residues. CDR1 ENHRY and CDR2 SYGVKD come from the germline V gene. CDR3 loop: CAIKGPDSQETQYF. In DNA, the CDR3 is TGTGCCATCAAGGGTCCCGACAGCCAAGAGACCCAGTACTTC.

This rearrangement joins TRBV7-2 to TRBJ1-1, with 9 bases matching TRBD1. V gave up 2 bases and J gave up 4 bases; unmatched junction bases: 11. The germline gives CDR1 SGHTA, CDR2 FQGNSA. This CDR3 contains 17 residues. The CDR3: CASSLRGVGQGSTEAFF. Written as DNA, the CDR3 is TGTGCCAGCAGCTTAAGGGGGGTGGGACAGGGCTCCACTGAAGCTTTCTTT.

The rearrangement uses TRBV5-1 and TRBJ2-3, with no clear D. The CDR3 runs 14 residues. Trimming shortened V by 4 bases and J by 3 bases, and 12 bases separated the two germline ends. Germline-derived CDR1 and CDR2 are SGHRS and YFSETQ. CDR3 bases: TGCGCCAGCAGCATAAGGAGTTTAACAGATACGCAGTATTTT. Residues: CASSIRSLTDTQYF.

The rearrangement uses TRBV5-1 and TRBJ1-4; the match to TRBD1 covers 7 bases. The V segment lost 3 bases and the J segment 3 bases; nucleotides outside the gene matches: 2. Per germline, CDR1 SGHRS and CDR2 YFSETQ. The CDR3 has 14 amino acids. The CDR3 reads CASSWGQPNEKLFF. Here the CDR3 DNA reads TGCGCCAGCAGCTGGGGACAGCCTAATGAAAAACTGTTTTTT.

The chain is built from TRBV19 and TRBJ1-3; 8 bases fit TRBD1. J lost 8 bases, V lost 4 bases, and 7 bases had no gene match. Germline lookup yields CDR1 LNHDA and CDR2 SQIVND (reference sequence). The CDR3 is 14 amino acids. The CDR3 loop is CASSTQGDADTIYF. The CDR3, as DNA: TGTGCCAGTAGTACACAGGGGGACGCAGACACCATATATTTT.

The chain carries TRBV5-6 and TRBJ1-2, with 8 bases that match TRBD1. V shed 4 bases, J shed 4 bases, and the junction held 12 bases outside the gene matches. The CDR3 totals 16 residues. Germline V CDR1 and CDR2: SGHDT, YYEEEE. CDR3 protein: CASSATGGLFVYGYTF. The CDR3 nucleotides are TGTGCCAGCAGCGCCACAGGGGGACTGTTCGTCTATGGCTACACCTTC.

This clone appeared a few times. V and J are TRBV9 and TRBJ2-2, with D perhaps TRBD1 (7 bases). In germline, CDR1 is SGDLS, CDR2 YYNGEE. The CDR3 has 16 residues. The V end lost 4 bases, the J end lost 5 bases, and 18 bases lay between the germline ends. The CDR3 here is CASSNPGGTFTGELFF. In DNA form, the CDR3 reads TGTGCCAGCAGCAACCCAGGGGGGACATTTACCGGGGAGCTGTTTTTT.

The chain couples TRBV28 to TRBJ2-5, with D perhaps matching TRBD2 (5 bases). CDR3 length: 14 residues. Trimming stripped 6 bases from V and 3 bases from J, with 14 bases between. Germline CDR1 and CDR2: MDHEN and SYDVKM. The DNA for the CDR3 is TGTGCCAGCAGGGAAGCCGGGAAGGAAGAGACCCAGTACTTC. Translated: CASREAGKEETQYF.

This clone was seen only once. This chain links TRBV25-1 with TRBJ2-7, with TRBD1 identical over 9 bases. Germline CDR1 and CDR2: MGHDK and SYGVNS. The V and J ends lost 4 bases and 2 bases, in that order; junction bases with no gene match: 3. The CDR3 loop spans 14 amino acids. CDR3 coding DNA: TGTGCCAGCAGTGGGACAGGGGACCCCTACGAGCAGTACTTC. It is translated as CASSGTGDPYEQYF.

The V call is TRBV7-9, the J call TRBJ2-5; possibly TRBD2 for D (6 bases). Trimming shortened V by 3 bases and J by 9 bases, and 8 bases separated the two germline ends. This CDR3 is built from 11 residues. Per the germline V gene, CDR1 is SEHNR and CDR2 is FQNEAQ (reference sequence). CDR3 sequence (DNA): TGTGCCAGCAGCTTGGGACTCGCCCAGTACTTC. Its translation: CASSLGLAQYF. The full variable domain, with the rest looked up from reference TRBV7-9 and TRBJ2-5, is DTGVSQNPRHKITKRGQNVTFRCDPISEHNRLYWYRQTLGQGPEFLTYFQNEAQLEKSRLLSDRFSAERPKGSFSTLEIQRTEQGDSAMYLCASSLGLAQYFGPGTRLLVL.

The rearrangement uses TRBV5-1 and TRBJ2-2; 7 bases line up with TRBD2. J gave up 3 bases and V 0 bases, and 2 bases lay outside the gene matches. Germline CDR1 and CDR2: SGHRS and YFSETQ. The CDR3 is 15 residues long. CDR3 amino acids: CASSLGGGYTGELFF. The CDR3 DNA follows: TGCGCCAGCAGCTTGGGCGGGGGTTACACCGGGGAGCTGTTTTTT.

This clone was seen a handful of times. V gene TRBV9 combines with J gene TRBJ2-1, with unresolved D. Trimming pared 0 bases from V and 2 bases from J, leaving 9 bases between. CDR1 SGDLS and CDR2 YYNGEE come from the germline V gene. This CDR3 is built from 15 residues. For the CDR3, the DNA is TGTGCCAGCAGCGTAGCTGGCACTACCTACAATGAGCAGTTCTTC. Its translation: CASSVAGTTYNEQFF.

Note on this clone: The germline gene is not matched at one end of the junction; a read error may be the cause. The J gene is TRBJ2-5, the V gene TRBV20-1, with D perhaps matching TRBD2 (7 bases). CDR3 length equals 10 residues. Germline CDR1 and CDR2: DFQATT and SNEGSKA (reference sequence). The CDR3, as DNA: TGCAGTGCCAAAGGGGGGGGTGGGGACTTC. Residues: CSAKGGGGDF.

The V call is TRBV7-3, the J call TRBJ2-7; TRBD1 matches at 9 bases. This CDR3 is built from 18 residues. CDR1 and CDR2 (germline): SGHTA, FQGTGA. J gave up 6 bases and V 5 bases, and 20 bases lay outside the gene matches. The CDR3 here is CASSLCSPSRDRVREQYF. Written as DNA, the CDR3 is TGTGCCAGCAGCCTTTGTTCTCCCTCACGGGACAGGGTGCGCGAGCAGTACTTC.

The chain links TRBV7-2 to TRBJ2-1; no firm D call. Germline CDR1 reads SGHTA; CDR2 reads FQGNSA. Trimming took 7 bases from V and 7 from J, leaving 14 bases between them. The CDR3 has 13 amino acids. The CDR3 nucleotides read TGTGCCAGCACCGAATTCATCAGGAATGAGCAGTTCTTC. It yields the protein CASTEFIRNEQFF.

The chain is built from TRBV30 and TRBJ1-2, with D unresolved. This CDR3 is built from 11 residues. V lost 5 bases and J 7 bases, leaving 11 bases between the germline ends. The germline gives CDR1 GTSNPN, CDR2 SVGIG (reference sequence). CDR3 in amino acids: CAWGELGGYTF. CDR3 bases: TGTGCCTGGGGGGAGTTGGGTGGCTACACCTTC.

V usage is TRBV6-1 and J usage is TRBJ2-7, with a tentative D call TRBD1 (6 bases). The CDR3 runs 15 residues. Germline CDR1 MNHNS, CDR2 SASEGT. V was trimmed by 5 bases and J by 1 base, leaving 15 bases between them. The CDR3 sequence is CASSRTASDSYEQYF. DNA for the CDR3: TGTGCCAGCAGTCGGACAGCCTCCGATTCCTACGAGCAGTACTTC.

This chain joins TRBV5-1 and TRBJ2-7; a possible D gene is TRBD1 (6 bases). Trimming shortened V by 0 bases and J by 3 bases, and 16 bases separated the two germline ends. Per germline, CDR1 SGHRS and CDR2 YFSETQ. The CDR3 extends over 16 amino acids. The DNA for the CDR3 is TGCGCCAGCAGCTTGGGCGCCCAGGCAGGGGACTACGAGCAGTACTTC. Encoded protein: CASSLGAQAGDYEQYF.

This clone was seen only a few times. The DNA of the CDR3 is TGTGCCTGGAGTGTATCTAGGGGACTGCTCTACAATGAGCAGTTCTTC. Translation gives CAWSVSRGLLYNEQFF. The V gene is TRBV30, the J gene TRBJ2-1, with D possibly being TRBD2 (6 bases). The ends were cut back, 0 bases at V and 3 bases at J, with 15 bases in the middle. Germline lookup yields CDR1 GTSNPN and CDR2 SVGIG (reference sequence). The CDR3 sequence is 16 residues long. Full variable domain (missing parts from reference TRBV30 and TRBJ2-1): SQTIHQWPATLVQPVGSPLSLECTVEGTSNPNLYWYRQAAGRGLQLLFYSVGIGQISSEVPQNLSASRPQDRQFILSSKKLLLSDSGFYLCAWSVSRGLLYNEQFFGPGTRLTVL.

This chain joins TRBV7-9 and TRBJ1-2; a possible D gene is TRBD1 (5 bases). V lost 4 bases and J lost 7, with 16 bases in between. Germline CDR1 SEHNR, CDR2 FQNEAQ (reference sequence). The CDR3 covers 14 residues. The CDR3 spells CASSSGGRGSGYTF. The CDR3 DNA reads as TGTGCCAGCAGCTCGGGGGGTCGAGGTAGTGGCTACACCTTC. Together with reference TRBV7-9 and TRBJ1-2, the CDR3 gives the full variable domain: DTGVSQNPRHKITKRGQNVTFRCDPISEHNRLYWYRQTLGQGPEFLTYFQNEAQLEKSRLLSDRFSAERPKGSFSTLEIQRTEQGDSAMYLCASSSGGRGSGYTFGSGTRLTVV.

The chain recombines TRBV28 with TRBJ2-7; TRBD1 matches 8 bases. The germline V gene has CDR1 MDHEN and CDR2 SYDVKM. This CDR3 spans 16 amino acids. V shed 7 bases and J 3 bases; nucleotides not matched to a gene: 14. Written as DNA, the CDR3 is TGTGCCAGCAAAACAGGTGGGACAGGCGGACGCTACGAGCAGTACTTC. It yields the protein CASKTGGTGGRYEQYF.

V and J are TRBV2 and TRBJ2-7, with 10 bases aligning to TRBD2. This CDR3 region has 14 residues. The V gene's germline CDR1 is SNHLY and CDR2 FYNNEI. Unmatched junction bases numbered 12, after V lost 7 bases and J lost 9 bases. The CDR3 sequence is CASMPAASGSPQYF. The CDR3 DNA follows: TGTGCCAGCATGCCGGCGGCTAGCGGGAGTCCGCAGTACTTC. The full variable domain, with the rest looked up from reference TRBV2 and TRBJ2-7, is EPEVTQTPSHQVTQMGQEVILRCVPISNHLYFYWYRQILGQKVEFLVSFYNNEISEKSEIFDDQFSVERPDGSNFTLKIRSTKLEDSAMYFCASMPAASGSPQYFGPGTRLTVT.

The chain combines TRBV7-2 with TRBJ2-7; TRBD2 agrees at 10 bases. V dropped 5 bases and J dropped 3; count of bases not matched to a gene: 13. In germline, CDR1 is SGHTA, CDR2 FQGNSA. The CDR3 has 17 amino acids. This chain's CDR3 is CASSILAGTSKIYEQYF. CDR3 nucleotide sequence: TGTGCCAGCAGCATACTAGCGGGGACCTCAAAGATCTACGAGCAGTACTTC.

The chain links TRBV5-4 to TRBJ2-6, with a tentative D call TRBD1 (6 bases). The CDR3 is 15 residues long. Looked up from germline, CDR1 is SGHNT and CDR2 is YYREEE (reference sequence). Between the trimmed V and J ends, which lost 2 bases and 3 bases, there was a span of 9 bases. In DNA form, the CDR3 reads TGTGCCAGCAGCTTAACAGGGTTTGGGGCCAACGTCCTGACTTTC. Amino acid sequence: CASSLTGFGANVLTF. The full variable domain, in which reference TRBV5-4 and TRBJ2-6 provide the parts outside the CDR3, is ETGVTQSPTHLIKTRGQQVTLRCSSQSGHNTVSWYQQALGQGPQFIFQYYREEENGRGNFPPRFSGLQFPNYSSELNVNALELDDSALYLCASSLTGFGANVLTFGAGSRLTVL.